The sequence of this T cell receptor (beta chain) was determined in a study of cytomegalovirus exposure and HLA in healthy donors. It was with 60 Vbeta and 13 Jbeta primers that the PCR ran. Only in-frame clones appear in the TCRdb table, and some are missing; sequencing was by immunoSEQ multiplex PCR. The sample consists of about 140,000 clones, roughly 80% of them appearing once. The source is a man aged 40-50 years in good health and CMV-seronegative. The sample was PBMCs.

The CDR3 DNA is TGTGCCAGTAGAGGCGGGACAGGGGAATATTCACCCCTCCACTTT. This codes for CASRGGTGEYSPLHF. This chain links TRBV19 with TRBJ1-6, with 10 bases lining up with TRBD1. This CDR3 is 15 amino acids long. Per germline, CDR1 LNHDA and CDR2 SQIVND (reference sequence). V lost 6 bases, J lost 8 bases, and 7 bases stayed unmatched.